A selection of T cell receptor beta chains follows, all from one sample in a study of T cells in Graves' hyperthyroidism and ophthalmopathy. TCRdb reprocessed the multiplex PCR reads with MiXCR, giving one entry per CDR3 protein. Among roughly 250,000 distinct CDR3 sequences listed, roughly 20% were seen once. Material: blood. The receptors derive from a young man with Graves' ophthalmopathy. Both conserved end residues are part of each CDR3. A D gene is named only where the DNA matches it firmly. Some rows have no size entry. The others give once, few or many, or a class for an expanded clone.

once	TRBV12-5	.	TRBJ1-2	TGTGCTAGTGGTATTGGGCTTCCAATTGGCTACACCTTC	CASGIGLPIGYTF
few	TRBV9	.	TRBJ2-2	TGTGCCAGCAGCGTAGCTGTAGCTTCCACCGGGGAGCTGTTTTTT	CASSVAVASTGELFF
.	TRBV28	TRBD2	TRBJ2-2	TGTGCCAGTAGAATAGCGGGAGATTCGAACACCGGGGAGCTGTTTTTT	CASRIAGDSNTGELFF
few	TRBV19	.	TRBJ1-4	TGTGCCAGTAGTATCCTTGGGGAAAAACTGTTTTTT	CASSILGEKLFF
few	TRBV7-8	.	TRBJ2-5	TGTGCCAGCAGCTTAATTGGGTACCGTCAAGAGACCCAGTACTTC	CASSLIGYRQETQYF
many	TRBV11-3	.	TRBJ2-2	TGTGCCAGCAGCTTTAGGGGAAACACCGGGGAGCTGTTTTTT	CASSFRGNTGELFF
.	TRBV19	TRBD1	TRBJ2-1	TGTGCCAGTAGTATGGGGACAGGGTTCTATGAGCAGTTCTTC	CASSMGTGFYEQFF
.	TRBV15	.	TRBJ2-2	TGTGCCACCAGCGGATTGATCGGGGAGCTGTTTTTT	CATSGLIGELFF
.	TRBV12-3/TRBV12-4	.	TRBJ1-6	TGTGCCAGCAGTTTAAAGACCACTGGGAATTCACCCCTCCACTTT	CASSLKTTGNSPLHF
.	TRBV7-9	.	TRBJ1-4	TGTGCCAGCAGCCAAACGACAGATGAAAAACTGTTTTTT	CASSQTTDEKLFF
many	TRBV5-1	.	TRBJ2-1	TGCGCCAGCAGCTTAGGCGGGCCCTACAATGAGCAGTTCTTC	CASSLGGPYNEQFF
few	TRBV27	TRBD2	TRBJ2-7	TGTGCCAGCAGTTTTACGCGACTAGCGGGCGACTACGAGCAGTACTTC	CASSFTRLAGDYEQYF
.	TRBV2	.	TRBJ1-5	TGTGCCAGCAGTGGATTGAGGGGGAATCAGCCCCAGCATTTT	CASSGLRGNQPQHF
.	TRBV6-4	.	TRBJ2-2	TGTGCCAGCAGCAATGGCGGGGAGCGCACCGGGGAGCTGTTTTTT	CASSNGGERTGELFF
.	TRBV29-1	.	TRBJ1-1	TGCAGCGTCCCGCGAGTGGGTGGAGGAACTGAAGCTTTCTTT	CSVPRVGGGTEAFF
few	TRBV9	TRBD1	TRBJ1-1	TGTGCCAGCAGCAAGACCGGGACAGGATATGACATGAACACTGAAGCTTTCTTT	CASSKTGTGYDMNTEAFF
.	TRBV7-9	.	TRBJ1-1	TGTGCCAGCCTCCGGCCAGGGACGGCCCTTATGAACACTGAAGCTTTCTTT	CASLRPGTALMNTEAFF
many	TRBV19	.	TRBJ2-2	TGTGCCAGTAGTACGACAGGTTCCTGGGAGCTGTTTTTT	CASSTTGSWELFF
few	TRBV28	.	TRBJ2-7	TGTGCCAGCACCGGGACTGTCGCCTACGAGCAGTACTTC	CASTGTVAYEQYF
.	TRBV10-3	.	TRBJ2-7	TGTGCCATCAGTGAGGCGCAGTCCGCCTACGAGCAGTACTTC	CAISEAQSAYEQYF
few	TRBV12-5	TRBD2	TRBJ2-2	TGTGCTAGTGGGGGGACTAGAGGATCCGGGGAGCTGTTTTTT	CASGGTRGSGELFF
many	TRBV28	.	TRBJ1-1	TGTGCCAGCTCAGGGAACACTGAAGCTTTCTTT	CASSGNTEAFF
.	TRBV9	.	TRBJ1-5	TGTGCCAGCAGCCCCGGACAGCACTCCAATCAGCCCCAGCATTTT	CASSPGQHSNQPQHF
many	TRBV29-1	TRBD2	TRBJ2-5	TGCAGCGTTGGGGGCCGCCTGGCGGGAGGGCAAGAGACCCAGTACTTC	CSVGGRLAGGQETQYF
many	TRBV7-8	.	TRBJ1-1	TGTGCCAGCAGCCCTGGATCGGGAAGGGAGGCTTTCTTT	CASSPGSGREAFF
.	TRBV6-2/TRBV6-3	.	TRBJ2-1	TGTGCCAGCAGCCTCCCGGACCCCCACGGGTGGTTCTTC	CASSLPDPHGWFF
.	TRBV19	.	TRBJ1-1	TGTGCCAGTACCCTAAGAGGGCAGACCACTGAAGCTTTCTTT	CASTLRGQTTEAFF
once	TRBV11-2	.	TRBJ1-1	TGTGCCAGCAGCGCACGGTTGGGACAGAACACTGAAGCTTTCTTT	CASSARLGQNTEAFF
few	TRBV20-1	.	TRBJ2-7	TGCAGTGCCACCGGGGCTCCTGCAGCCAACGAGCAGTACTTC	CSATGAPAANEQYF
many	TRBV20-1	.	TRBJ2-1	TGCAGTGCTAGAGGTGGGGGCAGGGGCAATGAGCAGTTCTTC	CSARGGGRGNEQFF
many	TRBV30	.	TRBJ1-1	TGTGCCTGGAGTCCTGTGAACACTGAAGCTTTCTTT	CAWSPVNTEAFF
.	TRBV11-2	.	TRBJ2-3	TGTGCCAGCAGCCCACTCGCGGCGGGGAGCACAGATACGCAGTATTTT	CASSPLAAGSTDTQYF
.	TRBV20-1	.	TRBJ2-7	TGCAGTGCTCGTCCCGGGATGGGTGAGCAGTACTTC	CSARPGMGEQYF
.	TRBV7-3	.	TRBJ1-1	TGTGCCAGCAGCTTCCGGGATGGGACGGACGCTTTCTTT	CASSFRDGTDAFF
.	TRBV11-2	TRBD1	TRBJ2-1	TGTGCCAGCAGCCCAAATCCGGGACAGGGGCACAATGAGCAGTTCTTC	CASSPNPGQGHNEQFF
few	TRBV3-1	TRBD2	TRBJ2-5	TGTGCCTCCAAAGACTTAGCGGGGAACCAAGAGACCCAGTACTTC	CASKDLAGNQETQYF
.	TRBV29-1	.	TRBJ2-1	TGCAGCGCCCGTAGGATTTCTAGCTCCTACAATGAGCAGTTCTTC	CSARRISSSYNEQFF
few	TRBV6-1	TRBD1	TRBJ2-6	TGTGCCAGCAGTCGAGAGGGGACAGGACTTTCCTCTGGGGCCAACGTCCTGACTTTC	CASSREGTGLSSGANVLTF
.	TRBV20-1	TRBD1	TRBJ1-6	TGCAGTGCCAGGGACAGGAAACCGTTAGCGGGTAATTCACCCCTCCACTTT	CSARDRKPLAGNSPLHF
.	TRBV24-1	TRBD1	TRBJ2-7	TGTGCCACCAGTGATGCAGGGGGCTCCTACGAGCAGTACTTC	CATSDAGGSYEQYF
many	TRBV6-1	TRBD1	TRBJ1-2	TGTGCCAGCAGTCCTAAACTCCGTCGACAGGGAAACTATGGCTACACCTTC	CASSPKLRRQGNYGYTF
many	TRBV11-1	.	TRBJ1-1	TGTGCCAGCAGTGGACAAGCCCCCACTGAAGCTTTCTTT	CASSGQAPTEAFF
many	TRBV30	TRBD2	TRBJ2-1	TGTGCCTGGAGTAAAGCGGGAGGGGATGAGCAGTTCTTC	CAWSKAGGDEQFF
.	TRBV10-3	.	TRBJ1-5	TGTGCCATCAGTGAGTTAGGGGCCCAGCCCCAGCATTTT	CAISELGAQPQHF
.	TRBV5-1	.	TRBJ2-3	TGCGCCAGCTCCTTCGCCGGGGGCAGGACAGATACGCAGTATTTT	CASSFAGGRTDTQYF
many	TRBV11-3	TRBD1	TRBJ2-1	TGTGCCAGCAGCCTCAGACAGGGGCCCCAGCAGTTCTTC	CASSLRQGPQQFF
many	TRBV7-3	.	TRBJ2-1	TGTGCCAGCAGCCCAGGGGGACTTAACTCCTACAATGAGCAGTTCTTC	CASSPGGLNSYNEQFF
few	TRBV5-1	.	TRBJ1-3	TGCGCCAGCAGCTTGATGGTAGGATCTAAGGACACCATATATTTT	CASSLMVGSKDTIYF
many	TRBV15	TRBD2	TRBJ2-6	TGTGCCACGGAACTAGCGGGAGGAGAAGCTGGGGCCAACGTCCTGACTTTC	CATELAGGEAGANVLTF
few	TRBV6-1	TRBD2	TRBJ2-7	TGTGCCGGGGGGGTCCACGAGGGTAGAAGGGGCGAGCAGTACTTC	CAGGVHEGRRGEQYF